This T cell receptor beta chain appears in the sequencing data of a study of tumor and adjacent non-tumor tissue in lung cancer. This sample's RNA came from whole unsorted tissue. More than 3 cm separated this lung sample from the edge of the tumor. Chemotherapy-naive patients with new lung cancer underwent thoracic surgery in China, August–November 2014. The CDR3 is made up of 13 amino acids. Notes on this clonotype: One end of the junction varies from germline; a read error may be responsible.

The library came from three nested PCR rounds adapted from ARM-PCR protocols. TCRdb reprocessed the multiplex PCR reads with MiXCR, giving one entry per CDR3 protein. The table shows tens of thousands of distinct CDR3 sequences, with approximately 71% occurring only once. The chain employs TRBV12-3 or TRBV12-4 and TRBJ2-7; 8 nucleotides line up with TRBD2. The sequenced sample consisted of distant non-tumor lung tissue. The TCR originated in a woman between 45 and 60 years old with non-small cell lung cancer. CDR3 protein: CANSSAGDYEQYF. DNA of the CDR3: TGTGCCAACAGTTCAGCGGGAGACTACGAGCAGTACTTC.